This paragraph covers one T cell receptor (beta chain) sequence. This sample is drawn from a study of identifying expanded T cells in peripheral blood. Sequencing used immunoSEQ multiplex PCR; TCRdb keeps in-frame clones, though not all of them. Of 90,000 or so clones in the sample, 70% to 90% were seen once. This TCR was sampled from a person aged 18 to 70 in good health. Material for sequencing was blood.

The CDR3 DNA sequence: TGTGCCAGCAGCCAATGGGGAGGGGGCTCTGGAAACACCATATATTTT. It specifies CASSQWGGGSGNTIYF. The V gene is TRBV7-8, the J gene TRBJ1-3, with a possible D match to TRBD1 (6 bases). Germline loops: CDR1 SGHVS, CDR2 FQNEAQ. The CDR3 totals 16 residues. V was shortened by 5 bases and J by 0 bases, with 14 bases between the two germline ends.